This TCR beta chain was retrieved from a study of early T cells in non-severe SARS-CoV-2 infection. About the study: From unsorted whole blood, bulk RNA was sequenced, and the chains remained unpaired.

The V segment lost 3 bases and the J segment 3 bases; nucleotides outside the gene matches: 8. CDR3 size: 16 residues. Germline assignment: CDR1 SGHKS and CDR2 YYEKEE (reference sequence). The library protocol tagged individual cDNA molecules with unique molecular identifiers. Each CDR3 protein is one row after TCRdb ran MiXCR on the 5' RACE reads. The sample lists some 85,000 distinct CDR3 sequences, around 15% occurring once. Overall study findings and caveats: VDJdb matches were skewed toward anti-spike CD8 T cell responses.

This clonotype was counted ten times or more. The antigen remains undetermined. J is TRBJ2-2 and V is TRBV5-5; 7 bases line up with TRBD1. This receptor was identified in an adult who was a healthcare worker with PCR-confirmed SARS-CoV-2 infection or an uninfected control (not recorded which). Sequencing was carried out using whole blood. DNA for the CDR3: TGTGCCAGCAGCTGGAAGGGGGCTCGGGACACCGGGGAGCTGTTTTTT. Its translation is CASSWKGARDTGELFF.